This TCR beta chain is from a study of memory CD4+ T cells and cytomegalovirus serostatus. The CDR3 totals 14 residues. Losses at the gene ends were 2 bases for V and 8 bases for J; bases not matched to a gene: 5. The germline gives CDR1 SGHDT, CDR2 YYEEEE. The sort gate was single viable CD3+CD4+CD8-CD45RO+ cells for memory CD4+ T cells. Serum IgG to CMV pp150, pp28, p38 and p52 defined serostatus. Produced via immunoSEQ multiplex PCR; TCRdb's table is partial and in-frame only. Among 50,000 or so clones listed, about 80% were seen once. This clonotype originated in an adult in good health and CMV-seropositive. The sequenced sample was memory CD4+ T cells from blood. This sequence joins TRBV5-6 and TRBJ1-4, with 8 positions matching TRBD1. The chain's CDR3 is CASSFNRGAEKLFF. As DNA, the CDR3 is TGTGCCAGCAGCTTTAACAGGGGGGCGGAAAAACTGTTTTTT.